The clone carrying this T cell receptor beta chain has just a few counts. The target antigen is unknown. Germline CDR1 and CDR2: SGHDN and FVKESK. J was trimmed by 2 bases and V by 5 bases; bases with no gene match: 0. The CDR3 spans 13 residues. Peripheral blood from each donor was collected in a volume of ten milliliters. This sample is drawn from a study of blood T cells in healthy people across ages. Study-level points and caveats: What prevented conclusive comparison of naive and antigen-experienced cells was that PBMCs were unsorted.

Using a J-beta primer mix together with a sample-barcoded 5' primer, a second PCR was run for about 6 to 12 cycles. Via MiXCR, TCRdb re-called the 5' RACE reads, giving one row per CDR3 protein. The sample lists roughly 800,000 distinct CDR3 sequences, roughly 25% occurring once. This same sample was also part of a study on T cells of mothers and their children. That source adds: For related and unrelated pairs alike, thymic selection shapes TCR recombination output similarly.

Sequenced: blood. The receptor comes from a boy aged 10-17 years in good health. The gene calls are TRBV14 and TRBJ1-2, with 9 bases fitting TRBD1. The CDR3, as DNA: TGTGCCAGCAGCGGGACAGGGAACTATGGCTACACCTTC. Its translation is CASSGTGNYGYTF. Full variable domain (missing parts from reference TRBV14 and TRBJ1-2): EAGVTQFPSHSVIEKGQTVTLRCDPISGHDNLYWYRRVMGKEIKFLLHFVKESKQDESGMPNNRFLAERTGGTYSTLKVQPAELEDSGVYFCASSGTGNYGYTFGSGTRLTVV.